Detailed here is one T cell receptor beta chain. Antigen specificity is unknown. Germline V gives CDR1 SGDLS, CDR2 YYNGEE. The CDR3 is 14 residues long. The germline V and J ends were trimmed by 0 bases and 5 bases, with 11 bases remaining between them. The data were obtained in a study of OX40 agonist ivuxolimab in advanced cancers. Background on the study: Participants averaged approximately 65 years of age (range roughly 23 to 90) and were less than 85% male. Of the patients, three showed partial responses, one with hepatocellular carcinoma and two with cutaneous melanoma.

Study-level points and caveats: At 0.1 to 3.0 mg/kg, CD4+ and CD8+ blood T cells expanded clonally by week 6.

Using immunoSEQ multiplex PCR, the repertoire was profiled, and TCRdb retains in-frame clones only, with some absent. The data hold tens of thousands of clones, with under 90% observed a single time. It was autoimmune disease history or systemic immunosuppression that excluded patients. Sequenced here: CD4+ or CD8+ T cells sorted from blood, sampled in a trial of the OX40 agonist ivuxolimab. The origin of this receptor is an adult with an advanced solid tumor such as melanoma, head and neck, liver or kidney cancer. The chain couples TRBV9 to TRBJ2-5; TRBD2 might be the D (6 bases). In DNA, the CDR3 is TGTGCCAGCAGCGTAGGCGCGGCGGGGGAGACCCAGTACTTC. Amino acids: CASSVGAAGETQYF.